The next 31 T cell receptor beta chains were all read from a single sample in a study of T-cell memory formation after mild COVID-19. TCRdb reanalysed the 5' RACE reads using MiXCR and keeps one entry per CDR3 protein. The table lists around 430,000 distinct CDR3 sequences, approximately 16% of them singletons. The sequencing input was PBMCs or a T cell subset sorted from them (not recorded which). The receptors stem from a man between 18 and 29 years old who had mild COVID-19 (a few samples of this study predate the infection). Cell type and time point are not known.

DNA for the CDR3: TGTGCCAGCAGCTCGTTCACCGACAGAGACGAGCAGTACTTC. As protein: CASSSFTDRDEQYF. J is TRBJ2-7 and V is TRBV7-9; a possible D gene is TRBD1 (5 bases). Germline V CDR1 and CDR2: SEHNR, FQNEAQ (reference sequence). This CDR3 has 14 amino acids. V lost 4 bases, J lost 5 bases, and 15 bases lay in between.

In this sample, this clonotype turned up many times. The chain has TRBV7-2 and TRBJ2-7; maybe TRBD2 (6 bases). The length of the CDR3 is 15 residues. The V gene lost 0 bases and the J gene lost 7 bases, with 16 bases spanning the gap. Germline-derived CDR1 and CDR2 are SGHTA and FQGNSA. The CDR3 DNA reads TGTGCCAGCAGCTTAGCGGGGACTTACGCGGGAGAGCAGTACTTC. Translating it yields CASSLAGTYAGEQYF.

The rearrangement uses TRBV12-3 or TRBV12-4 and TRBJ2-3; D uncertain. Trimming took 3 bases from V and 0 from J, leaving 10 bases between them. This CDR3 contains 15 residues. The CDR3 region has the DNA TGTGCCAGCAGTTTCTTTGGACGAAGCACAGATACGCAGTATTTT. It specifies CASSFFGRSTDTQYF.

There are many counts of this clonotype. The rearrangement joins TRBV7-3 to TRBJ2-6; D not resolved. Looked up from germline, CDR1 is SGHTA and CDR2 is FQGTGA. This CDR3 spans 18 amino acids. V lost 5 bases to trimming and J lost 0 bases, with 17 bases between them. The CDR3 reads CASSPVGVLGSGANVLTF. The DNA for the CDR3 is TGTGCCAGCAGCCCAGTTGGCGTCCTAGGCTCTGGGGCCAACGTCCTGACTTTC.

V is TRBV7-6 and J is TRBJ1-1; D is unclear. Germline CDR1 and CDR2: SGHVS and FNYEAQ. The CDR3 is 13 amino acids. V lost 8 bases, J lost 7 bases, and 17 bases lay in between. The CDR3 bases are TGTGCCAGCTCGAACACGGGGTACGTTGAAGCTTTCTTT. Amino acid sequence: CASSNTGYVEAFF.

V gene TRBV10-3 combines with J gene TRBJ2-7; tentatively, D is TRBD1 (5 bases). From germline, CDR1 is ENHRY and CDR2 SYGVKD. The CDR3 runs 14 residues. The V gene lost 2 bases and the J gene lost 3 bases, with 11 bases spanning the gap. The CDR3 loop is CAISETGTVYEQYF. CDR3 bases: TGTGCCATCAGTGAGACAGGAACAGTCTACGAGCAGTACTTC.

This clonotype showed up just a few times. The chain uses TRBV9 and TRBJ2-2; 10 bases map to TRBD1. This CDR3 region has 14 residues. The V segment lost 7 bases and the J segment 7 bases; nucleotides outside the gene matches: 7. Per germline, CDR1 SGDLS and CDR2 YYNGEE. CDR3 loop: CASGQGDSFGELFF. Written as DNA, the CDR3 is TGTGCCAGCGGACAGGGGGATAGTTTCGGGGAGCTGTTTTTT.

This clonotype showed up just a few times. CDR3 protein: CSARVERLQETQYF. The DNA of the CDR3 is TGCAGTGCTAGAGTAGAGAGGCTCCAAGAGACCCAGTACTTC. The V call is TRBV20-1, the J call TRBJ2-5, with D unresolved. Germline assignment: CDR1 DFQATT and CDR2 SNEGSKA (reference sequence). Trimming took off 1 base at V and 1 base at J, with 10 bases between the two ends. The CDR3 consists of 14 residues.

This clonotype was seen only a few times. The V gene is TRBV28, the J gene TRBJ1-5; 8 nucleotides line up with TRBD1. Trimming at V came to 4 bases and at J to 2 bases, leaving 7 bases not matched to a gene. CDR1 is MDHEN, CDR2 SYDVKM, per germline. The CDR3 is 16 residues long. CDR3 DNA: TGTGCCAGCAGTTCCACCCCAGGGGGCGGCAATCAGCCCCAGCATTTT. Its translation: CASSSTPGGGNQPQHF.

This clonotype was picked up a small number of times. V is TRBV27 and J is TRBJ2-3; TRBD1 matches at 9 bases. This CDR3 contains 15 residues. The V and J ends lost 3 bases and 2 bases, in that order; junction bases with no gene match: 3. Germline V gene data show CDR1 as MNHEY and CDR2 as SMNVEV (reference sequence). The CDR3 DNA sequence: TGTGCCAGCAGTTTCGACAGGGGGAACACAGATACGCAGTATTTT. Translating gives CASSFDRGNTDTQYF.

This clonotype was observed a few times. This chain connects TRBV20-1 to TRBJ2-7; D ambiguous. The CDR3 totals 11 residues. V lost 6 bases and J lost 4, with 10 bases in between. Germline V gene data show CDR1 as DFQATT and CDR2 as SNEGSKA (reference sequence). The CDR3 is CSAGLGYEQYF. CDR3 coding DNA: TGCAGTGCCGGGTTAGGTTACGAGCAGTACTTC.

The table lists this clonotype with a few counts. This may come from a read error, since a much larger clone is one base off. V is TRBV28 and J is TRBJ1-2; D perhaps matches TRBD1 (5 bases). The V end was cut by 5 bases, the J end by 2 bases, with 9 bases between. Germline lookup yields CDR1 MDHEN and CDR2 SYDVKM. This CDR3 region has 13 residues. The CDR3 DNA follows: TGTGCCAGCAGTACGGGACGGAACTATGGCTACACCTTC. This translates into CASSTGRNYGYTF.

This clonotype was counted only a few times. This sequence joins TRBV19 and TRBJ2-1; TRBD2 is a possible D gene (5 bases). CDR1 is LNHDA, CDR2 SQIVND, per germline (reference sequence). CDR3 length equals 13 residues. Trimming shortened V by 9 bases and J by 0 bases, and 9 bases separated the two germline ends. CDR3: CASRGSSYNEQFF. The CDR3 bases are TGTGCCAGCCGGGGAAGCTCCTACAATGAGCAGTTCTTC. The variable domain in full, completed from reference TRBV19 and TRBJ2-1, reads DGGITQSPKYLFRKEGQNVTLSCEQNLNHDAMYWYRQDPGQGLRLIYYSQIVNDFQKGDIAEGYSVSREKKESFPLTVTSAQKNPTAFYLCASRGSSYNEQFFGPGTRLTVL.

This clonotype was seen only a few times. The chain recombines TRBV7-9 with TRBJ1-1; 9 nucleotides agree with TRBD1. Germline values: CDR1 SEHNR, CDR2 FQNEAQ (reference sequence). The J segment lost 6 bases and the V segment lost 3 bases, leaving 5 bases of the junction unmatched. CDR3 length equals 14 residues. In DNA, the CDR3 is TGTGCCAGCAGCTTCGGACAGGGGAGATCTGAAGCTTTCTTT. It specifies CASSFGQGRSEAFF.

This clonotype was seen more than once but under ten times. The CDR3 nucleotides read TGTGCCAGCAGCAAAAACCGGGACACCAGGGAACACTACGAGCAGTACGTC. It translates to CASSKNRDTREHYEQYV. The rearrangement joins TRBV21-1 to TRBJ2-7; the tabulated D call, TRBD1, remains unverified against the DNA. TRBV21-1 is noted as a pseudogene. There are 17 residues in the CDR3.

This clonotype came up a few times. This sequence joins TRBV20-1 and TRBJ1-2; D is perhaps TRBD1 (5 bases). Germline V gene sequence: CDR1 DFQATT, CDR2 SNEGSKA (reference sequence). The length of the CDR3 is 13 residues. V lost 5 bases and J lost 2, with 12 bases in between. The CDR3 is CSAVRGGNYGYTF. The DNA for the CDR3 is TGCAGTGCTGTTCGTGGGGGGAACTATGGCTACACCTTC.

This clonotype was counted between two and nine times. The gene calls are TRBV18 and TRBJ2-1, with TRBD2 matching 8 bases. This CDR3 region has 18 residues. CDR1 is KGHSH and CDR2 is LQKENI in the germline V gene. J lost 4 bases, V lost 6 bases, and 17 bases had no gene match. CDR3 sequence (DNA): TGTGCCAGCTCCCACACTGAAGACTATAGCGGGGATTACAATGAGCAGTTCTTC. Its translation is CASSHTEDYSGDYNEQFF.

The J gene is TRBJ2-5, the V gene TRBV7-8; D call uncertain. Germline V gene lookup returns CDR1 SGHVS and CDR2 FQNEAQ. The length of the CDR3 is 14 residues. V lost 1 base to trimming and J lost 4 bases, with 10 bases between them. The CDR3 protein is CASSLGRNRETQYF. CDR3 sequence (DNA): TGTGCCAGCAGCTTAGGACGTAACCGAGAGACCCAGTACTTC.

CDR3 sequence (DNA): TGTGCCAGCAGCCAAGAAACAATGTCCTGGGAGCAGTACTTC. This codes for CASSQETMSWEQYF. The chain links TRBV4-2 to TRBJ2-7; D unclear. V was pared by 0 bases and J by 7 bases, with 13 bases between. Germline CDR1 and CDR2: LGHNA and YNFKEQ. The CDR3 covers 14 residues.

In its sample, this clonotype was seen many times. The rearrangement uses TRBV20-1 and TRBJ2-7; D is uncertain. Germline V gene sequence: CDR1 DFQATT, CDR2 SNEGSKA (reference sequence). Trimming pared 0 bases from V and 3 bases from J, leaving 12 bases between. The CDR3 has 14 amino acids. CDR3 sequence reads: CSARDPKIDYEQYF. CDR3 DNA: TGCAGTGCTAGAGACCCGAAAATTGACTACGAGCAGTACTTC.

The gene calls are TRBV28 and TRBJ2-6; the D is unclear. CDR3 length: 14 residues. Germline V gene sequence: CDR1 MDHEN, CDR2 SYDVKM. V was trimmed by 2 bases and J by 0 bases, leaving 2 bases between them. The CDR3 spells CASSLPSGANVLTF. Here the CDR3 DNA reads TGTGCCAGCAGTTTACCCTCTGGGGCCAACGTCCTGACTTTC.

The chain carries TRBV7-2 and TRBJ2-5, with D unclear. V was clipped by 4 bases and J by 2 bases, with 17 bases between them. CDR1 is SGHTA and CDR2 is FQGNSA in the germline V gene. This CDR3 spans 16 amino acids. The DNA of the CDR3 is TGTGCCAGCAGCTCTCCCGCCGGACGAAGACAAGAGACCCAGTACTTC. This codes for CASSSPAGRRQETQYF.

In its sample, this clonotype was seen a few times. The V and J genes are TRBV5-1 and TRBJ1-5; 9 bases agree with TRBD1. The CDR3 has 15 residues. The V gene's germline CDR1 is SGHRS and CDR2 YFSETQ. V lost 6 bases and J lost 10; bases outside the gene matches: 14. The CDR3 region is CASTLGTGHHDPQHF. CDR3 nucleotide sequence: TGCGCCAGCACCCTAGGGACAGGGCACCATGATCCCCAGCATTTT.

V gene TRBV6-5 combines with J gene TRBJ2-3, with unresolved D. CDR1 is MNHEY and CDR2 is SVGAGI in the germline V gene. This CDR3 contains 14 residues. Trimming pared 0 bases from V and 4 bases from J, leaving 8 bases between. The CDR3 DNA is TGTGCCAGCAGTTACTCGGGTTGGGCAGATACGCAGTATTTT. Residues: CASSYSGWADTQYF.

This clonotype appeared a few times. The CDR3 reads CASSFDGDQPQHF. The CDR3 region has the DNA TGTGCCAGCAGTTTCGATGGAGATCAGCCCCAGCATTTT. V and J are TRBV12-3 or TRBV12-4 and TRBJ1-5; D unclear. This CDR3 contains 13 residues. The V end was cut by 3 bases, the J end by 5 bases, with 8 bases between.

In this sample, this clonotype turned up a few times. The CDR3 loop is CASYGEPGETQYF. The CDR3 DNA reads TGTGCCAGCTACGGGGAGCCCGGGGAGACCCAGTACTTC. V is TRBV28 and J is TRBJ2-5, with TRBD2 as a possible D gene (5 bases). Germline V CDR1 and CDR2: MDHEN, SYDVKM. The CDR3 consists of 13 residues. The ends were cut back, 8 bases at V and 5 bases at J, with 15 bases in the middle.

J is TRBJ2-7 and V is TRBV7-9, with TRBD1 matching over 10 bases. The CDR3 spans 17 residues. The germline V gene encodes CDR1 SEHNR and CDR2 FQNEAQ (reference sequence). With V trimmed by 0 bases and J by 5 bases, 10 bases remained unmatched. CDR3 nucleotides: TGTGCCAGCAGCTTAGCGCTCCTCCGGGACAGGGGCCACGAGCAGTACTTC. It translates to CASSLALLRDRGHEQYF.

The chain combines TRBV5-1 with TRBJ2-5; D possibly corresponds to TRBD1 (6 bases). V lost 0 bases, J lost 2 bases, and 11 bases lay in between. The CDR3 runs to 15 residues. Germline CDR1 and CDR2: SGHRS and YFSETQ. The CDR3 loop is CASSLEQGEQETQYF. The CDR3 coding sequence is TGCGCCAGCAGCTTGGAACAGGGAGAACAAGAGACCCAGTACTTC.

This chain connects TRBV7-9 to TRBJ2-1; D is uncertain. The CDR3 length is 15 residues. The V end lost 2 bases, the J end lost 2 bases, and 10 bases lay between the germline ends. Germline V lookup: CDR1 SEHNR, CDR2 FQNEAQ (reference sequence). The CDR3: CASSLLTVTYNEQFF. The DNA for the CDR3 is TGTGCCAGCAGCTTACTGACGGTTACCTACAATGAGCAGTTCTTC.

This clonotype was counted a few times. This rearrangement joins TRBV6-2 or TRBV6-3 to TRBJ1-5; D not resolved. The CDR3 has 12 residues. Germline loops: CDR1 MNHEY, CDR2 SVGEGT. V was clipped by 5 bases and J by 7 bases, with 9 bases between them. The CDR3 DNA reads TGTGCCAGCAGTGACTTGGTCCAGCCCCAGCATTTT. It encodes CASSDLVQPQHF.

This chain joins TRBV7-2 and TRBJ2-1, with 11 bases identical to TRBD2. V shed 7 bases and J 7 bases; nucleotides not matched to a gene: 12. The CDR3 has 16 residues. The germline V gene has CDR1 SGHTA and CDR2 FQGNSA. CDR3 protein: CASTPASGGPGNEQFF. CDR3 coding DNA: TGTGCCAGCACCCCAGCTAGCGGGGGGCCAGGGAATGAGCAGTTCTTC.